The clone carrying this TCR beta chain was picked up a small number of times. Its antigen remains unidentified. This record belongs to a study of response to subunit inactivated influenza vaccine. Study-wide findings and caveats: The authors offered the suggestion that each seasonal influenza vaccination recruits few new T cells.

Each CDR3 protein gets one entry after TCRdb re-called the RT-PCR reads with MiXCR. This sample has 300,000 to 350,000 distinct CDR3 sequences, with roughly 22% found just once. This receptor was identified in a man aged 50-75 years who received an inactivated influenza vaccine. The sequencing here drew on PBMCs from blood, taken around 22 months after vaccination.

CDR3 in DNA: TGCGCCAGCAGCTTGGGGGAGAGGCGCCAAAGCTCCTACAATGAGCAGTTCTTC. Amino acid sequence: CASSLGERRQSSYNEQFF. The rearrangement uses TRBV5-1 and TRBJ2-1; D might be TRBD2 (5 bases). V lost 0 bases, J lost 0 bases, and 16 bases lay in between. This CDR3 comprises 18 residues. Germline-derived CDR1 and CDR2 are SGHRS and YFSETQ. Complete variable domain (other parts from reference TRBV5-1 and TRBJ2-1): KAGVTQTPRYLIKTRGQQVTLSCSPISGHRSVSWYQQTPGQGLQFLFEYFSETQRNKGNFPGRFSGRQFSNSRSEMNVSTLELGDSALYLCASSLGERRQSSYNEQFFGPGTRLTVL.